The 14 T cell receptor beta chains given below trace back to one sample, sequenced in a study of CD8+CD57+ T cells in acquired aplastic anemia. Investigators profiled TCR beta VDJ and CDR3 from genomic DNA template. TCRdb analysed the reads with MiXCR anew, one entry per CDR3 protein. Among just over 450,000 distinct CDR3 sequences listed, more than 25% were seen once. The authors sequenced patients whose flow cytometry had shown CD8+CD57+ cell expansion. Material for sequencing was sorted CD4+, CD8+, or CD8+CD57+ T cells (not recorded which) from PBMCs. The receptors stem from a human donor with aplastic anemia.

A note on this clonotype: Possible read error: a much larger clone is one base away. The chain couples TRBV7-8 to TRBJ1-6; no reliable D call. The CDR3 contains 16 residues. Germline assignment: CDR1 SGHVS and CDR2 FQNEAQ. The chain's CDR3 is CASGLRTMTYNSPLHF. Here the CDR3 DNA reads TGTGCCAGCGGCTTACGCACGATGACCTATAATTCACCCCTCCACTTT.

This clonotype occurred a few times. The chain has TRBV30 and TRBJ1-1; the D is unclear. CDR1 and CDR2 from the germline V gene are GTSNPN and SVGIG (reference sequence). The CDR3 loop spans 12 amino acids. Trimming took 1 base from V and 4 from J, leaving 7 bases between them. The CDR3 DNA sequence: TGTGCCTGGAGTGCAGCGGGCACTGAAGCTTTCTTT. It is translated as CAWSAAGTEAFF.

This clonotype was picked up many times. The rearrangement joins TRBV29-1 to TRBJ2-3; 11 bases are a match to TRBD2. This CDR3 is 15 amino acids long. Germline V gives CDR1 SQVTM, CDR2 ANQGSEA. CDR3 loop: CSAGVAGGPGDTQYF. The CDR3 DNA reads TGCAGTGCTGGAGTAGCGGGAGGGCCTGGAGATACGCAGTATTTT.

The J gene is TRBJ2-1, the V gene TRBV27, with TRBD2 matching over 8 bases. Germline V gives CDR1 MNHEY, CDR2 SMNVEV (reference sequence). Trimming cost V 5 bases and J 8 bases; bases outside gene matches: 5. The CDR3 has 13 amino acids. The CDR3 bases are TGTGCCAGCAGTCTCCGGACTAGCCATGAGCAGTTCTTC. It is translated as CASSLRTSHEQFF.

The chain combines TRBV24-1 with TRBJ2-7, with TRBD2 matching over 9 bases. The CDR3 spans 14 residues. With V trimmed by 2 bases and J by 7 bases, 5 bases remained unmatched. Looked up from germline, CDR1 is KGHDR and CDR2 is SFDVKD. CDR3 DNA sequence: TGTGCCACCAGTGATTCAGAGCGGGAGGTTGAGCAGTACTTC. It translates to CATSDSEREVEQYF.

Many counts were recorded for this clonotype. The chain couples TRBV29-1 to TRBJ1-2; the D is unclear. The germline V gene encodes CDR1 SQVTM and CDR2 ANQGSEA. Trimming stripped 4 bases from V and 5 bases from J, with 8 bases between. The CDR3 loop spans 11 amino acids. In nucleotides, the CDR3 is TGCAGCGTTGTTTTGGCTTATGGCTACACCTTC. Its translation is CSVVLAYGYTF.

This chain connects TRBV20-1 to TRBJ2-5; D unclear. The DNA end favors TRBJ2-1, so the J call may be wrong. CDR3 length equals 13 residues. Germline lookup yields CDR1 DFQATT and CDR2 SNEGSKA (reference sequence). This CDR3 reads CSARDGPSNEQFF. The CDR3 nucleotides are TGCAGTGCTAGAGATGGACCGTCCAATGAGCAGTTCTTC.

This clonotype was detected many times. The chain employs TRBV7-6 and TRBJ1-6; D perhaps matches TRBD1 (5 bases). CDR1 is SGHVS, CDR2 FNYEAQ, per germline. V shed 3 bases and J shed 7 bases, with 19 bases lying between them. This CDR3 is 17 amino acids long. CDR3 sequence (DNA): TGTGCCAGCAGCTTTGGTTTCAGGGCGAACCAGAATTCACCCCTCCACTTT. Its translation: CASSFGFRANQNSPLHF.

The V and J genes are TRBV7-2 and TRBJ1-5, with a possible D match to TRBD1 (5 bases). Looked up from germline, CDR1 is SGHTA and CDR2 is FQGNSA. This CDR3 region has 15 residues. V lost 5 bases to trimming and J lost 7 bases, with 18 bases between them. This chain's CDR3 is CASSAGTLGGQPQHF. The CDR3 region has the DNA TGTGCCAGCAGCGCCGGGACCTTGGGAGGGCAGCCCCAGCATTTT.

The V gene is TRBV20-1, the J gene TRBJ2-1; TRBD1 is a possible D gene (5 bases). V gave up 7 bases and J gave up 2 bases, with 12 bases separating them. Looked up from germline, CDR1 is DFQATT and CDR2 is SNEGSKA (reference sequence). CDR3 length: 13 residues. Here the CDR3 reads CSVDRGTYNEQFF. DNA of the CDR3: TGCAGTGTTGATAGGGGAACCTACAATGAGCAGTTCTTC.

The chain employs TRBV7-8 and TRBJ2-4, with TRBD1 as a possible D gene (6 bases). Trimming shortened V by 2 bases and J by 0 bases, and 11 bases separated the two germline ends. Per germline, CDR1 SGHVS and CDR2 FQNEAQ. This CDR3 comprises 16 residues. The CDR3 region is CASSLTGSLAKNIQYF. Here the CDR3 DNA reads TGTGCCAGCAGCTTAACAGGGTCTCTAGCCAAAAACATTCAGTACTTC.

This clonotype occurred a few times. This sequence joins TRBV7-2 and TRBJ2-5, with 10 bases lining up with TRBD2. The CDR3 extends over 15 amino acids. The V and J ends lost 0 bases and 4 bases, in that order; junction bases with no gene match: 2. Germline CDR1 and CDR2: SGHTA and FQGNSA. CDR3 DNA: TGTGCCAGCAGCTTAGCCCCTAGCGGGAGAGAGACCCAGTACTTC. It translates to CASSLAPSGRETQYF.

The chain links TRBV11-1 to TRBJ2-3; 13 positions agree with TRBD2. The CDR3 spans 15 residues. Germline V CDR1 and CDR2: SGHAT, FQDESV (reference sequence). The J segment lost 4 bases and the V segment lost 5 bases, leaving 3 bases of the junction unmatched. The CDR3 reads CASSGGTSGADTQYF. In DNA, the CDR3 is TGTGCCAGCAGCGGTGGGACTAGCGGGGCAGATACGCAGTATTTT.

In its sample, this clonotype was seen many times. The rearrangement joins TRBV20-1 to TRBJ1-5; possible D gene TRBD1, 6 bases. The CDR3 extends over 14 amino acids. V was pared by 6 bases and J by 0 bases, with 12 bases between. The germline gives CDR1 DFQATT, CDR2 SNEGSKA (reference sequence). The CDR3: CSAKEGGSNQPQHF. The CDR3 DNA sequence: TGCAGTGCCAAGGAAGGGGGTAGCAATCAGCCCCAGCATTTT.